The sequence of this T cell receptor beta chain was determined in a study of human T cells and chemical hapten exposure. Study-wide background: TCR yield per sample varied, mainly due to pooled library volumes.

This clonotype was found once. The antigen is undetermined. Given a much more abundant clone one base away, this may be a read error. Study-wide results and limits: Sensitizing to DPC left TCRs with a frequency above 1 in 1000 unaltered.

During construction of the library, unique molecular identifiers were attached to individual cDNA molecules for quantitative, reproducible TCR counting. In the source study's methods: Sample TCR totals centred on a median of approximately 100,000, ranging about 20,000 to 700,000. TCRdb called the reads again in MiXCR, with one record for every CDR3 protein. In this record, the V and J calls reflect TCRdb's handling and not the investigators' own analysis. Of around 120,000 distinct CDR3 sequences listed, approximately 9.3% are singletons. Total RNA was isolated from whole blood that had not been fractionated. This TCR was recovered from a human donor in good health. Some clones in this sample may be carry-over from other donors' samples. The sample was whole blood.

The DNA for the CDR3 is TGCGCCAGCAGCCAAGATTGGCATGAGCAGTTCTTC. Translation gives CASSQDWHEQFF. The chain has TRBV4-1 and TRBJ2-1, with D unresolved. CDR1 is MGHRA, CDR2 YSYEKL, per germline. CDR3 length equals 12 residues. The V and J ends lost 0 bases and 8 bases respectively, with 5 bases between them.